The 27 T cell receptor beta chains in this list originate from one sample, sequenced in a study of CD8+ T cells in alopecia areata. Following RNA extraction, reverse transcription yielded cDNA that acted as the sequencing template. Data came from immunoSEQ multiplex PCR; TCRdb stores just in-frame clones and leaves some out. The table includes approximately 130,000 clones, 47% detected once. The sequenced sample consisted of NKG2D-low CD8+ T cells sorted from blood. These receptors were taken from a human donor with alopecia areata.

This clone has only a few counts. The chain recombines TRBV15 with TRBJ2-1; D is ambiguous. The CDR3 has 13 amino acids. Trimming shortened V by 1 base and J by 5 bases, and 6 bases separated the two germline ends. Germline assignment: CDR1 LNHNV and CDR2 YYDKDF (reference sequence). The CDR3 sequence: CATSRVSDNEQFF. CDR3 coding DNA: TGTGCCACCAGCAGAGTATCTGACAATGAGCAGTTCTTC.

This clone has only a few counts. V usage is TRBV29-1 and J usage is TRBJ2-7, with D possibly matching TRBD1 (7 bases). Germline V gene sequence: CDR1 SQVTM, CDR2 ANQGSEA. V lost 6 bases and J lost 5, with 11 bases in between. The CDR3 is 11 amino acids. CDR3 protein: CSVQGEDEQYF. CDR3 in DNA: TGCAGCGTCCAGGGGGAGGACGAGCAGTACTTC.

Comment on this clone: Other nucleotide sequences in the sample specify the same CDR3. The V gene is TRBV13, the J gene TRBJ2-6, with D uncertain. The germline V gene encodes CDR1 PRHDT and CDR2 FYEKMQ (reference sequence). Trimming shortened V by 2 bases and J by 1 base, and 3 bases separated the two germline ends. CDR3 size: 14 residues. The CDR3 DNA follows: TGTGCCAGCAGCTTACGGTCTGGGGCCAACGTCCTGACTTTC. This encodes CASSLRSGANVLTF.

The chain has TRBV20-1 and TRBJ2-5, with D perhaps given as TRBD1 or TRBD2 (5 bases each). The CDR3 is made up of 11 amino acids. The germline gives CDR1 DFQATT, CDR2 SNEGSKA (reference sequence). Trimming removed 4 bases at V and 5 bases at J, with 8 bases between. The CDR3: CSAIREETQYF. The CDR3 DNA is TGCAGTGCTATCAGGGAGGAGACCCAGTACTTC.

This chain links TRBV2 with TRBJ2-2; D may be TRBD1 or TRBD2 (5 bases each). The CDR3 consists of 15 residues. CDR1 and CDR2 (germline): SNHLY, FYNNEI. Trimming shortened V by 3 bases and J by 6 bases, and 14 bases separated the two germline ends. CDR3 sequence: CASSDRGSESGELFF. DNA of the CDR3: TGTGCCAGCAGTGACCGGGGCAGCGAATCCGGGGAGCTGTTTTTT.

The CDR3 sequence is CASSQDGEQKRQFF. DNA of the CDR3: TGCGCCAGCAGCCAAGATGGTGAGCAAAAGAGACAGTTCTTC. The genes are TRBV4-3 and TRBJ2-1; D unresolved. The CDR3 runs 14 residues. The V and J ends lost 0 bases and 13 bases respectively, with 16 bases between them. The V gene's germline CDR1 is LGHNA and CDR2 YSLEER.

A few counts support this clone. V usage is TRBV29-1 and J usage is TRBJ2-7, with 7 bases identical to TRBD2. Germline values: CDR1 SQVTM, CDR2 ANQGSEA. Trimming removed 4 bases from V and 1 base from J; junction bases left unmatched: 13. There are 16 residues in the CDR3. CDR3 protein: CSVVLGLQSSSYEQYF. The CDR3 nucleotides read TGCAGCGTTGTATTGGGACTACAATCGTCTTCCTACGAGCAGTACTTC.

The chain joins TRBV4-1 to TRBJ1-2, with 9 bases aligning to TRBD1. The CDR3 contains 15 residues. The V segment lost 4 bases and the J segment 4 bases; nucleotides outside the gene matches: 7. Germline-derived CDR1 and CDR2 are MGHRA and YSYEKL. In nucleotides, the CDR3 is TGCGCCAGCAGCCCTGCCGGGACAGGGACCTATGGCTACACCTTC. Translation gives CASSPAGTGTYGYTF.

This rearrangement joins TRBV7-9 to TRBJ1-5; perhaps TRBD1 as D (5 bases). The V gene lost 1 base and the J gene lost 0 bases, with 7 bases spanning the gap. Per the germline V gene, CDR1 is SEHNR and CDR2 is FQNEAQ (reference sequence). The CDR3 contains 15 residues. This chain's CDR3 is CASSLGQGSNQPQHF. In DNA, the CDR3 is TGTGCCAGCAGCTTAGGCCAGGGTAGCAATCAGCCCCAGCATTTT.

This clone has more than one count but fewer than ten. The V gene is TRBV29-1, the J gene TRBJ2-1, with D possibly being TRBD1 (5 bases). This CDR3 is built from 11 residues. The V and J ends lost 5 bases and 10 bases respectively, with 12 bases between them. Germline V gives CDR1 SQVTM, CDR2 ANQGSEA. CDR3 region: CSVRRGREQFF. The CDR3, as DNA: TGCAGCGTTCGAAGGGGAAGGGAGCAGTTCTTC.

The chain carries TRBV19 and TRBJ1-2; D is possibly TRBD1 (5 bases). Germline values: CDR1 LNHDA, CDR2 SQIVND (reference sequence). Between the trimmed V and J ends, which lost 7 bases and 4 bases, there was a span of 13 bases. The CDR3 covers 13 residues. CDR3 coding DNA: TGTGCCAGTACCCCGGGGGAGATCTATGGCTACACCTTC. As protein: CASTPGEIYGYTF.

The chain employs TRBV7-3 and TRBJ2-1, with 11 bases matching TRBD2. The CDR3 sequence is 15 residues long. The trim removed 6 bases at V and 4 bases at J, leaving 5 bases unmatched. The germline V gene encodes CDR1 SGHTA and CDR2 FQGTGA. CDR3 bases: TGTGCCAGCAGATCCACTAGCGGGGGATACAATGAGCAGTTCTTC. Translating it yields CASRSTSGGYNEQFF.

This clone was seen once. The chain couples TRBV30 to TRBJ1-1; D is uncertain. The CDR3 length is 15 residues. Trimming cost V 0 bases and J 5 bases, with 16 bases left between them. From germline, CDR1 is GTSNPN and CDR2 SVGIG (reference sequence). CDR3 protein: CAWSVEDWTETEAFF. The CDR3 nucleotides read TGTGCCTGGAGTGTAGAGGACTGGACGGAGACTGAAGCTTTCTTT.

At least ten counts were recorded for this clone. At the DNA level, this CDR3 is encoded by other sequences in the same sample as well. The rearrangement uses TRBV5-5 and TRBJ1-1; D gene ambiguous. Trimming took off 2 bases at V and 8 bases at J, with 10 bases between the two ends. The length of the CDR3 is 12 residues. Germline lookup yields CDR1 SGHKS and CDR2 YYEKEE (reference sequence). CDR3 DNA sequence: TGTGCCAGCAGCTTCACGGGAGAAGAAGCTTTCTTT. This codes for CASSFTGEEAFF.

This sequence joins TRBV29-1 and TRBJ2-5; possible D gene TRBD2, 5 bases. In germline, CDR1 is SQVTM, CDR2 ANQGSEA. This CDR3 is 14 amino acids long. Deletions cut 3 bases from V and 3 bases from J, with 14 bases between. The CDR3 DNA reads TGCAGCGTTGAGGGCGGGTGGATAGAAGAGACCCAGTACTTC. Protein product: CSVEGGWIEETQYF.

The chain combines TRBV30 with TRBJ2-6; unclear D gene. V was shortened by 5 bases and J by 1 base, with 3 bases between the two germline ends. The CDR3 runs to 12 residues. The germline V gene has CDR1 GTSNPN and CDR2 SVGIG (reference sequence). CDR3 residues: CAWESGANVLTF. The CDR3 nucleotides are TGTGCCTGGGAGTCTGGGGCCAACGTCCTGACTTTC.

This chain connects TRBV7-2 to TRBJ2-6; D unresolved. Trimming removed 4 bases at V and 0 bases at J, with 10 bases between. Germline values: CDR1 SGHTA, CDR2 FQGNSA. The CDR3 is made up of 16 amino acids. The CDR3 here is CASSSIDPSGANVLTF. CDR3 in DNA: TGTGCCAGCAGCTCAATCGATCCCTCTGGGGCCAACGTCCTGACTTTC.

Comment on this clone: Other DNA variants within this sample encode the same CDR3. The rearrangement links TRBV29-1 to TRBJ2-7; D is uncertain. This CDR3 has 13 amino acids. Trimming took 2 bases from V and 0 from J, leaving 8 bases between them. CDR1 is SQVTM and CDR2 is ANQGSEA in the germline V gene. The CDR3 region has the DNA TGCAGCGTTGAACAGGCGAGCTCCTACGAGCAGTACTTC. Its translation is CSVEQASSYEQYF.

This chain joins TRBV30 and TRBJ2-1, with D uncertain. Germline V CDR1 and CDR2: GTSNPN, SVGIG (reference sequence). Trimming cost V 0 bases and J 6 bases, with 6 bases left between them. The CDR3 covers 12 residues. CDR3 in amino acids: CAWSVWSNEQFF. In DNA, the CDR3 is TGTGCCTGGAGTGTTTGGAGCAATGAGCAGTTCTTC.

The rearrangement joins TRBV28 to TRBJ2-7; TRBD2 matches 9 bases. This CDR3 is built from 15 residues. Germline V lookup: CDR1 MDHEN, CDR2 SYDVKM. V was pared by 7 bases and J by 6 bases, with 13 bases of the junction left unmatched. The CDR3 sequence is CASIGLAGKSVEQYF. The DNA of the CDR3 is TGTGCCAGCATCGGGCTAGCGGGAAAGTCGGTCGAGCAGTACTTC.

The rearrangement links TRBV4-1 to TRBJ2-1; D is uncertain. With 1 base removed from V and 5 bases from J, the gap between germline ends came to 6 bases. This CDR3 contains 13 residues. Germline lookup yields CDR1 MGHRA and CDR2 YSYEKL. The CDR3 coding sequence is TGCGCCAGCAGCCAAGTTCAGGACAATGAGCAGTTCTTC. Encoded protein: CASSQVQDNEQFF.

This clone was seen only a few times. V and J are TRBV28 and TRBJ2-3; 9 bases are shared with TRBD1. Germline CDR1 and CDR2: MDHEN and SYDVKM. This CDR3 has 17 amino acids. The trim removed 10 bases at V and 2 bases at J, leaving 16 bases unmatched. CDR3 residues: CANFRDREVLTTDTQYF. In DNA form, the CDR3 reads TGTGCCAACTTCCGGGACAGGGAGGTTCTAACCACAGATACGCAGTATTTT. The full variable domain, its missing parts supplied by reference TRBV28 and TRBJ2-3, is DVKVTQSSRYLVKRTGEKVFLECVQDMDHENMFWYRQDPGLGLRLIYFSYDVKMKEKGDIPEGYSVSREKKERFSLILESASTNQTSMYLCANFRDREVLTTDTQYFGPGTRLTVL.

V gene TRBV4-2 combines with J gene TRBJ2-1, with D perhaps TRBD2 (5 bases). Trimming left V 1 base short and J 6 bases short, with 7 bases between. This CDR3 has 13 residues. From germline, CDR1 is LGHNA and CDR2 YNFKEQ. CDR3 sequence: CASSQGTVNEQFF. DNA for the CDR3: TGTGCCAGCAGCCAAGGGACTGTCAATGAGCAGTTCTTC.

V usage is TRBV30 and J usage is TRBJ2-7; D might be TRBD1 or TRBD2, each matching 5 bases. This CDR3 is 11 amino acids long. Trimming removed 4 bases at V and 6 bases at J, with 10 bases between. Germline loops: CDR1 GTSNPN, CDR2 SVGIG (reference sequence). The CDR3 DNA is TGTGCCTGGACACAGGCGGGCGAGCAGTACTTC. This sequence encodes CAWTQAGEQYF.

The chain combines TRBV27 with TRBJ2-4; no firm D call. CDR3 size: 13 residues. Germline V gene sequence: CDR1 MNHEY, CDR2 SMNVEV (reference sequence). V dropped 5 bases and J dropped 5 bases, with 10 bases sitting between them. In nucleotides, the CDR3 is TGTGCCAGCAGTCCCCTAACAGAAAACATTCAGTACTTC. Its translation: CASSPLTENIQYF.

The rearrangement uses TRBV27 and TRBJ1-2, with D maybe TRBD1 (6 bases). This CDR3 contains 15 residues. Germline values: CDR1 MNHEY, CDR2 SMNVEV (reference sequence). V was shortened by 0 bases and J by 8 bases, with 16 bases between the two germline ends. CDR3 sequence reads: CASSLSSGGVRGYTF. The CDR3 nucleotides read TGTGCCAGCAGTTTATCGTCCGGGGGCGTGCGGGGCTACACCTTC.

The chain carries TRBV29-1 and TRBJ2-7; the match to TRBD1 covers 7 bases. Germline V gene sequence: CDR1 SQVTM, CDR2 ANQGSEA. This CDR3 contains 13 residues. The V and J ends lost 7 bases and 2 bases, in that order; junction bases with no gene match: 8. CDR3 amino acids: CSAGTDLTYEQYF. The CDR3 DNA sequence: TGCAGCGCTGGGACAGACCTGACCTACGAGCAGTACTTC.